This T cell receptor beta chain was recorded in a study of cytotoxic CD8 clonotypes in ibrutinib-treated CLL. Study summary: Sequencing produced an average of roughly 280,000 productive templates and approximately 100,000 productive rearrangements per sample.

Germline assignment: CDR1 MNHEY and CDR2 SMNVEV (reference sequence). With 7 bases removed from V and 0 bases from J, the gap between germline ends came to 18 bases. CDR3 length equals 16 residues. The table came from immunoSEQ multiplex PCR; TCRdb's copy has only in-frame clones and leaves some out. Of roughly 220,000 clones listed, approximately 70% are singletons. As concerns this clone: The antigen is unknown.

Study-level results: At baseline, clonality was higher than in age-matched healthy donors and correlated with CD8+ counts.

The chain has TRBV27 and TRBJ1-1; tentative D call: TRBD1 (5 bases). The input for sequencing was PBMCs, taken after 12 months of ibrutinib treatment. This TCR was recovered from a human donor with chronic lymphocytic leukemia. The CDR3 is CASTPGVGTLNTEAFF. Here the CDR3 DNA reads TGTGCCAGCACCCCGGGAGTGGGGACGTTGAACACTGAAGCTTTCTTT.